This T cell receptor (beta chain) was captured by sequencing in a study of CD8+ T cells in alopecia areata (dated by TCRdb to 2016 to 2018). Regarding the study in general: The treated patients took part in an open-label pilot trial in which moderate-to-severe alopecia areata was treated with oral tofacitinib at 5 to 10 mg twice daily. Tofacitinib was administered for 6 to 18 months, and 6 months of follow-up off drug were then conducted to assess delayed response and recurrence. The SALT score, which quantifies the percentage of affected scalp surface area, was used to measure disease severity in treated patients. Scalp tissue and sorted CD4+ and CD8+ peripheral blood T cells from patchy and totalis/universalis alopecia areata patients and from healthy controls were covered by human TCRbeta sequencing. Tofacitinib-treated patients had biopsies at baseline and at 4 and 24 weeks of treatment, with a later scalp biopsy in several patients. TCRbeta CDR3 regions were amplified by immunoSEQ multiplex PCR with 35 Vbeta forward and 13 Jbeta reverse primers. High-throughput TCRbeta sequencing was used to examine T cell clonal expansion in alopecia areata in both the C3H/HeJ mouse model and human patients. Clonality in the scalp was compared among normal scalp (n=4), patchy alopecia areata scalp (n=8), and alopecia totalis/universalis scalp (n=8). RNA came from the PAXgene miRNA kit for fixed scalp, the miRNeasy kit for PBMCs, and the RNeasy kit for mouse skin.

Points the paper makes about the study in general: Lesional scalp, especially in alopecia totalis/universalis, showed higher clonality and more expanded CD8+ clones than normal scalp, suggesting antigenic drive. Shared TCR sequences between patients were less evident than in mice, which may be partly attributable to HLA diversity in the patient population. Many expanded lesional clones persisted in scalp and blood during tofacitinib treatment, which may partly explain relapse after stopping treatment. Scalp TCR repertoire analysis is complicated because resident alphabeta T cells in normal human skin are also sequenced, whereas mouse skin is dominated by gammadelta T cells. With tofacitinib, both scalp clonality and the number of expanded CD8+ clones among the top 100 scalp clones went down significantly. Because the treated cohort was small and had only one nonresponder, larger studies are needed to examine links between baseline CD8+ expansion and response.

The treatment or condition label on this specimen signifies: oral pan-JAK inhibitor, 5-10 mg twice daily. From alopecia areata patients, peripheral blood was collected along with lesional scalp punch biopsies. PBMCs were isolated by density centrifugation and stained for CD3, CD4 and CD8, and CD4+ and CD8+ T cells were sorted on a FACSAria. Turning to this clone: No cognate antigen has been identified for it. Base qualities are missing; no much larger clone stands one base away.

Taken from the germline V gene, the CDR1 and CDR2 loops are MGHRA and YSYEKL. The CDR3, from cysteine to phenylalanine, totals 15 residues. The read is trimmed to its CDR3 DNA, 45 bases read in frame from base 1. Unmatched junction bases come to 3, with V trimmed by 1 base and J by 2 bases. Receptor amplification or capture employed the immunoSEQ multiplex PCR assay. RNA was extracted from all samples and reverse transcribed into cDNA as template for TCR sequencing. First-strand cDNA was synthesized with SuperScript III using a 2:1 mix of oligo-dT and random hexamers. Amplification bias was assessed with a synthetic immune receptor repertoire, and residual bias was removed computationally. The authors' pipeline ran thus. Raw reads were preprocessed for error removal, and CDR3 was defined according to IMGT conventions as running from the conserved cysteine to phenylalanine. Clonality was calculated as 1 minus Shannon entropy normalized by log2 of the number of productive unique TCRs. Whether each scalp clone was CD4 or CD8 was inferred by checking scalp TCRbeta sequences against the CD4 and CD8 repertoires from sorted blood. TCRdb re-hosts the immuneACCESS table, in-frame sequences only. Its copies lack some clones; in the studies checked, an unresolved V gene accounts for under half of them, and the cause for the rest is not known. V and J calls and clone size are copied from that table; D and trimming were computed from the DNA. Across this sample there are 95,000 to 110,000 clones, with over 75% seen only once. The top ten clones comprise over 8.5% of the sample.

This receptor chain uses TRBV4-1 and TRBJ2-7, and 9 bases in between align with TRBD2. This specimen consisted of CD8+ T cells sorted from blood, obtained between weeks 30 and 35, from a patient treated with tofacitinib. The TCR was taken from a human donor with alopecia areata. The sequenced DNA: TGCGCCAGCAGCCAAGTCATAGCGGGAGCCTACGAGCAGTACTTC. Its coded protein is CASSQVIAGAYEQYF.